These 10 T cell receptor beta chains share one sample of origin, sequenced in a study of cytomegalovirus exposure and HLA in healthy donors. Researchers ran the PCR with 60 Vbeta and 13 Jbeta primers. The assay was immunoSEQ multiplex PCR, and TCRdb's table has in-frame clones only and misses some. The data contain roughly 130,000 clones, approximately 74% of them seen just once; the ten biggest clones take up 6.6%. Input material: PBMCs. These receptors originate from a man aged 40-55 years in good health and CMV-seropositive.

This chain links TRBV30 with TRBJ2-2; tentative D call: TRBD2 (6 bases). Looked up from germline, CDR1 is GTSNPN and CDR2 is SVGIG (reference sequence). V was trimmed by 3 bases and J by 5 bases, leaving 16 bases between them. This CDR3 spans 15 amino acids. DNA of the CDR3: TGTGCCTGGAGCCCAGCGGGTTTGGGAACCGGGGAGCTGTTTTTT. Its protein product is CAWSPAGLGTGELFF.

The chain is built from TRBV4-2 and TRBJ2-7; 7 positions match TRBD2. The CDR3 extends over 15 amino acids. The V gene end was trimmed by 4 bases and the J gene end by 6 bases; junction bases not matched to a gene: 12. Looked up from germline, CDR1 is LGHNA and CDR2 is YNFKEQ. The CDR3 sequence: CASSLRAGMESEQYF. The CDR3 DNA is TGTGCCAGCAGCCTTCGAGCGGGAATGGAATCCGAGCAGTACTTC.

The chain links TRBV29-1 to TRBJ2-1; 7 positions match TRBD2. CDR1 is SQVTM and CDR2 is ANQGSEA in the germline V gene. CDR3 size: 17 residues. The trim removed 4 bases at V and 8 bases at J, leaving 20 bases unmatched. CDR3 sequence (DNA): TGCAGCGTTGGGGGGGGTAGGAGGCGGGAGATGGGGGATGAGCAGTTCTTC. Its translation: CSVGGGRRREMGDEQFF.

J is TRBJ1-6 and V is TRBV2, with a weak D call TRBD1 (6 bases). The CDR3 totals 15 residues. The germline V gene encodes CDR1 SNHLY and CDR2 FYNNEI. V lost 4 bases, J lost 11 bases, and 18 bases lay in between. The chain's CDR3 is CASSGSGPQGAPLHF. The CDR3 DNA reads TGTGCCAGCAGTGGATCCGGCCCACAGGGTGCACCCCTCCACTTT. The entire variable domain, with the rest obtained from reference TRBV2 and TRBJ1-6, is as follows: EPEVTQTPSHQVTQMGQEVILRCVPISNHLYFYWYRQILGQKVEFLVSFYNNEISEKSEIFDDQFSVERPDGSNFTLKIRSTKLEDSAMYFCASSGSGPQGAPLHFGNGTRLTVT.

V usage is TRBV28 and J usage is TRBJ1-1; 10 nucleotides match TRBD1. J lost 4 bases, V lost 3 bases, and 5 bases had no gene match. Germline CDR1 is MDHEN and CDR2 is SYDVKM. The CDR3 runs 15 residues. The CDR3 coding sequence is TGTGCCAGCAGTTTGACAGGGGGCGCGGGCACTGAAGCTTTCTTT. Residues: CASSLTGGAGTEAFF.

The chain joins TRBV11-2 to TRBJ2-5, with 7 bases lining up with TRBD1. Germline lookup yields CDR1 SGHAT and CDR2 FQNNGV. This CDR3 is 16 amino acids long. V gave up 5 bases and J gave up 2 bases; unmatched junction bases: 11. The CDR3 protein is CASSPRQGQLQETQYF. In nucleotides, the CDR3 is TGTGCCAGCAGCCCCAGACAGGGCCAACTACAAGAGACCCAGTACTTC.

The gene calls are TRBV28 and TRBJ1-2; 7 bases align to TRBD1. The V and J ends lost 6 bases and 5 bases, in that order; junction bases with no gene match: 9. This CDR3 comprises 14 residues. From germline, CDR1 is MDHEN and CDR2 SYDVKM. The CDR3 here is CASRAGGGRYGYTF. In DNA form, the CDR3 reads TGTGCCAGCAGAGCAGGGGGTGGGCGGTATGGCTACACCTTC.

The V and J genes are TRBV19 and TRBJ2-5; 10 bases line up with TRBD2. From germline, CDR1 is LNHDA and CDR2 SQIVND (reference sequence). The V segment lost 7 bases and the J segment 4 bases; nucleotides outside the gene matches: 9. The CDR3 extends over 15 amino acids. CDR3 DNA sequence: TGTGCCAGTACCGTGAGCGGGAGGGGGTTAGAGACCCAGTACTTC. Its protein product is CASTVSGRGLETQYF.

This sequence joins TRBV5-5 and TRBJ2-3; 15 bases agree with TRBD2. This CDR3 has 19 residues. The germline V gene has CDR1 SGHKS and CDR2 YYEKEE (reference sequence). Losses at the gene ends were 0 bases for V and 6 bases for J; bases not matched to a gene: 11. The CDR3 DNA reads as TGTGCCAGCAGCTTGGGGGGACTAGCGGGAGGTAAGCCAACGGATACGCAGTATTTT. It encodes CASSLGGLAGGKPTDTQYF.

V is TRBV6-4 and J is TRBJ1-6; D unclear. Germline-derived CDR1 and CDR2 are MRHNA and SNTAGT. Trimming removed 6 bases from V and 6 bases from J, with 12 bases in between. The CDR3 totals 14 residues. CDR3 amino acids: CASSLGQFNSPLHF. In nucleotides, the CDR3 is TGTGCCAGCAGCCTAGGCCAATTTAATTCACCCCTCCACTTT.